This T cell receptor beta chain comes out of a study of blood T cell repertoires in COVID-19. This table comes from immunoSEQ multiplex PCR, and its TCRdb copy is limited to in-frame clones, with some not included. The data show about 160,000 clones, 78% seen once. The CDR3 runs 15 residues. V lost 1 base to trimming and J lost 1 base; unmatched junction nucleotides: 4. The germline CDR1 and CDR2 sequences are SEHNR and FQNEAQ (reference sequence). This sequence originates from an elderly woman with acute or convalescent COVID-19. The rearrangement links TRBV7-9 to TRBJ2-7; 7 bases agree with TRBD1. The sample comprised peripheral blood. CDR3 loop: CASSLEVTGSYEQYF. The CDR3, as DNA: TGTGCCAGCAGCTTAGAAGTGACAGGGTCCTACGAGCAGTACTTC.